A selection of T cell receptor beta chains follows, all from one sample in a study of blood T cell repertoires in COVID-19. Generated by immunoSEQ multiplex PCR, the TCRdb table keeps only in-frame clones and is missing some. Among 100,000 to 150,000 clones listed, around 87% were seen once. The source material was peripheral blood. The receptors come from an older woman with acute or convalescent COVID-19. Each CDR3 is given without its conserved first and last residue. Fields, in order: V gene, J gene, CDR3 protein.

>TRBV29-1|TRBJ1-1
SATGGGNTEAF
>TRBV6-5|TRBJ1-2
ASRGGRGNYGYT
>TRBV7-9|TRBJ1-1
ASSFMTGVNTEAF
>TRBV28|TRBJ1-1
ASSFPRGAPSRNTEAF
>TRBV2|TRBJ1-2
ASSAAPRGYT
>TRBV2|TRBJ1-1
ASSLDRETEAF
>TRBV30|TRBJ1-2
ACPRVTEYGYT
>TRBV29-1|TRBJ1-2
SVQGAGIGGYT
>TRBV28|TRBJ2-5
ASSLYQRETQY
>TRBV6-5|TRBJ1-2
ASSYSTGQPHGYT
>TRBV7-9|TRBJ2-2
ASSFMRATGELF
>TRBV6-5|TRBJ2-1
ASRPGTSGNNEQF
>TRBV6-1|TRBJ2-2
ASSALAGPNTGELF
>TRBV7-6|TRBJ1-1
ASSTPKGQGVTEAF
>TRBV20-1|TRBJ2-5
SASDGNQETQY
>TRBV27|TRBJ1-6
ASSPGLGATYNSPLH
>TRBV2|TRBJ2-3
ASSEAGGGTDTQY
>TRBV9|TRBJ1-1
ASSPRADVAF
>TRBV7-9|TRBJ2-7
ASSFSGTYEQY
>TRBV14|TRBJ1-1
ASSQAGRGEAF
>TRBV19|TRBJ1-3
ASSLGLRSGNTIY
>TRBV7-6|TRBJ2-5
ASSLAGRNSGGTQY
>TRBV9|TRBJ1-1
ASSFYDRDTEAF
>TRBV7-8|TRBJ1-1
ASSLGTVTEAF
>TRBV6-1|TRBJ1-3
ASSEQKGVGNTIY
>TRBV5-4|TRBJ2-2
ASSSVGGLTGELF
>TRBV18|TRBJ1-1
ASSPALTENTEAF
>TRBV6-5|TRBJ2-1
ASRNSGGNEQF
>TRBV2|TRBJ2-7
ASSTQGYEQY
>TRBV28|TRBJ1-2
ASSFPWRGGAFLNYGYT
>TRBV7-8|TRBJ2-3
ASGMRSGSTDTQY
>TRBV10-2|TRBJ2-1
ASSESGGGGPYNEQF
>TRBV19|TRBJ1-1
ASTPGGSAITEAF
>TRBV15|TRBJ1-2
ATSRAGRYGYT
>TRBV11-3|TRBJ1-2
ASSFHEETGGGYT
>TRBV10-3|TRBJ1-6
AISESTGGGGSPLH
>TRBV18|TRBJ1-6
ASSPQGAGNSPLH
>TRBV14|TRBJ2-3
ASSFGGGTDTQY
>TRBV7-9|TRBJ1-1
ASTKIMSPNTEAF
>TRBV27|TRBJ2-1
ASSLSGRGVDEQF
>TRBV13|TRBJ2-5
ASSRRQHSQETQY
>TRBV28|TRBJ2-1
ASSLPGLATYNEQF
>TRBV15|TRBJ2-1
ATSNPGQGGNEQF
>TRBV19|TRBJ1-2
ASSIRGLSGYT
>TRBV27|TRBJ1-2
ASSPRLLTGYT
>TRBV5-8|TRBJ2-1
ASSPAILLNEQF
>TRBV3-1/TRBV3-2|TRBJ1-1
ANSLVQGRNTEAF
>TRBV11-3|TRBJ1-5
ASSLIGQSNQPQH
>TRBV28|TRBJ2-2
ASRTGGPGSGELF
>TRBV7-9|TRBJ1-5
ASSLGGGGNQPQH
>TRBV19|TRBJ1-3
ASSSAGPGEGNTIY
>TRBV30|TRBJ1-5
ACSTGVGVQPQH
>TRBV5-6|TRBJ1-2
ASSFGGGRGYT
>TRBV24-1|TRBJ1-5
ATSDPDRGISQPQH